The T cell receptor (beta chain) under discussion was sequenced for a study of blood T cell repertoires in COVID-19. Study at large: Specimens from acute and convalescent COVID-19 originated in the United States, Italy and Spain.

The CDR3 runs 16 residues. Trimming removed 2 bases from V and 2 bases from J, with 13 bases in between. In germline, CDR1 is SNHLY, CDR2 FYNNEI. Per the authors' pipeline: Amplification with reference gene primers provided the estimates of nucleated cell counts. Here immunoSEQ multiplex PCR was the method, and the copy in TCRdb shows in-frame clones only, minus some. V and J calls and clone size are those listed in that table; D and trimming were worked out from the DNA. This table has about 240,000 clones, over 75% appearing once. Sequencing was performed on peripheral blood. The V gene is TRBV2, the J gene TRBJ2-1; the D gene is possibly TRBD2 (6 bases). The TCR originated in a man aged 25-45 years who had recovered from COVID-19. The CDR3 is CASSELPPGAYNEQFF. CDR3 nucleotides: TGTGCCAGCAGTGAACTCCCCCCGGGGGCCTACAATGAGCAGTTCTTC.